This entry features one TCR beta chain sequence. Original methodology: Estimation of nucleated cell counts relied on the amplification of reference gene primers. Generated by immunoSEQ multiplex PCR, the TCRdb table keeps only in-frame clones and is missing some. The V and J calls and clone size come from that table; D and trimming were worked out from the DNA. The sample includes some 120,000 clones, 90% of them seen just once. The CDR3 has 11 residues. The germline V gene encodes CDR1 DFQATT and CDR2 SNEGSKA (reference sequence). The ends lost 6 bases at V and 4 bases at J; junction bases unmatched: 1. These data originate in a study of blood T cell repertoires in COVID-19. At the level of the study: The United States, Italy and Spain were the sources of the acute and convalescent COVID-19 samples. PBMCs, B-cell-depleted T cells, or T cells provided the cDNA or gDNA that made up the material.

This sequence originates from a human donor with active COVID-19. The donor label of this sample is uncertain. The sequenced sample consisted of peripheral blood. This rearrangement joins TRBV20-1 to TRBJ2-3, with 7 bases identical to TRBD2. CDR3 nucleotide sequence: TGCAGTGCGGCGGGGGCAGATACGCAGTATTTT. Protein sequence: CSAAGADTQYF.